The entry that follows covers one T cell receptor beta chain sequence. Its antigen is as yet unknown. A v3.0 immunoSEQ assay was performed at survey level. Sequenced by immunoSEQ multiplex PCR; TCRdb stores in-frame clones only, minus some. The repertoire holds some 40,000 clones, with 85% as singletons. The CDR3 totals 10 residues. Per the germline V gene, CDR1 is SGHNT and CDR2 is YYREEE (reference sequence). The V end lost 9 bases, the J end lost 3 bases, and 5 bases lay between the germline ends. The data derive from a study of long-term antiretroviral therapy in people with HIV. Study summary: It was about a decade after the earliest samples that the 2015 immediate-ART recommendation appeared. Whole-study findings and limits: Narrower CDR3 length ranges marked HIV repertoires relative to controls.

The chain joins TRBV5-4 to TRBJ2-3; unclear D gene. The specimen comprised unsorted PBMCs, sampled 3.1 years after starting antiretroviral therapy. This TCR was recovered from a woman between 50 and 59 years old with HIV. The CDR3 sequence is CATGTDTQYF. Written as DNA, the CDR3 is TGTGCCACCGGAACAGATACGCAGTATTTT. Looking up the rest from reference TRBV5-4 and TRBJ2-3 gives the full variable domain: ETGVTQSPTHLIKTRGQQVTLRCSSQSGHNTVSWYQQALGQGPQFIFQYYREEENGRGNFPPRFSGLQFPNYSSELNVNALELDDSALYLCATGTDTQYFGPGTRLTVL.